The 8 T cell receptor beta chains presented below share a single source sample, sequenced in a study of T-cell reconstitution after alpha-beta-depleted transplantation in children. Library preparation (for TCRbeta) was performed with unique molecular identifiers. One entry per CDR3 protein results from TCRdb running MiXCR on the PCR reads. The data show about 980,000 distinct CDR3 sequences, 25% to 30% seen once. Source: PBMCs, mostly from graft donor cells, taken 360 days after TCRalphabeta/CD19-depleted stem cell transplant. Source of these receptors: a boy under two years old who had a stem cell transplant for SCID, so the T cells may come from the graft donor.

The gene calls are TRBV9 and TRBJ1-6; tentative D call: TRBD1 (6 bases). Germline assignment: CDR1 SGDLS and CDR2 YYNGEE. The ends were cut back, 0 bases at V and 0 bases at J, with 19 bases in the middle. The CDR3 runs 20 residues. The CDR3 sequence is CASSVEEEDDRSSYNSPLHF. DNA of the CDR3: TGTGCCAGCAGCGTAGAAGAAGAGGACGACAGGAGCTCCTATAATTCACCCCTCCACTTT.

In this sample, this clonotype turned up a few times. The genes are TRBV6-5 and TRBJ1-1; D is undetermined. Between the trimmed V and J ends, which lost 2 bases and 5 bases, there was a span of 15 bases. CDR1 is MNHEY and CDR2 is SVGAGI in the germline V gene. The CDR3 is made up of 15 amino acids. CDR3 nucleotide sequence: TGTGCCAGCAGTTACGTACTGGGATCGGGGACTGAAGCTTTCTTT. Its protein is CASSYVLGSGTEAFF.

The rearrangement uses TRBV3-1 and TRBJ2-1, with D possibly being TRBD1 (6 bases). Germline values: CDR1 LGHDT, CDR2 YNNKEL (reference sequence). This CDR3 is 17 amino acids long. Trimming removed 2 bases at V and 6 bases at J, with 20 bases between. CDR3 residues: CASSQYSRRGLSNEQFF. For the CDR3, the DNA is TGTGCCAGCAGCCAATACTCTCGCAGGGGTTTATCCAATGAGCAGTTCTTC.

The chain combines TRBV6-1 with TRBJ2-5; 8 nucleotides match TRBD1. Germline V gene sequence: CDR1 MNHNS, CDR2 SASEGT. CDR3 length equals 15 residues. With V trimmed by 6 bases and J by 4 bases, 10 bases remained unmatched. CDR3 in amino acids: CASRRTGGSGETQYF. Written as DNA, the CDR3 is TGTGCCAGCAGACGCACAGGGGGGAGCGGAGAGACCCAGTACTTC.

The rearrangement uses TRBV5-1 and TRBJ2-3, with 8 bases that match TRBD1. Unmatched junction bases numbered 8, after V lost 4 bases and J lost 1 base. Germline CDR1 SGHRS, CDR2 YFSETQ. The CDR3 sequence is 16 residues long. CDR3 residues: CASSPGTGRGTDTQYF. The CDR3 DNA reads TGCGCCAGCAGCCCGGGGACAGGTCGCGGCACAGATACGCAGTATTTT.

There are a few counts of this clonotype. The chain carries TRBV28 and TRBJ2-7, with 7 bases fitting TRBD1. The CDR3 spans 14 residues. Losses at the gene ends were 7 bases for V and 3 bases for J; bases not matched to a gene: 9. In germline, CDR1 is MDHEN, CDR2 SYDVKM. The CDR3 loop reads CASKPLWDSYEQYF. The CDR3 DNA reads TGTGCCAGCAAACCCCTCTGGGACAGCTACGAGCAGTACTTC.

The chain uses TRBV12-3 or TRBV12-4 and TRBJ2-4; a weak D match, TRBD1 (5 bases). The CDR3 has 15 amino acids. V was trimmed by 1 base and J by 6 bases, leaving 13 bases between them. The CDR3 sequence is CASSLEGSFGNIQYF. CDR3 bases: TGTGCCAGCAGTTTAGAGGGGTCCTTCGGAAACATTCAGTACTTC.

This clonotype appeared a few times. The chain uses TRBV12-3 or TRBV12-4 and TRBJ1-2, with a tentative D call TRBD1 (5 bases). V was cut by 5 bases and J by 4 bases, with 17 bases left in between. The CDR3 is 15 amino acids. The CDR3 reads CASSVVSDGTYGYTF. CDR3 sequence (DNA): TGTGCCAGCAGTGTGGTCTCTGACGGGACCTATGGCTACACCTTC.